This T cell receptor beta chain was found in a study of CD8 T cells in ankylosing spondylitis. TCRdb re-derived calls from the 5' RACE reads in MiXCR, one entry per CDR3 protein. The profile shows about 130,000 distinct CDR3 sequences, approximately 14% of them singletons. This CDR3 is 18 amino acids long. V was cut by 4 bases and J by 0 bases, with 24 bases left in between. Germline-derived CDR1 and CDR2 are SQVTM and ANQGSEA. The rearrangement joins TRBV29-1 to TRBJ1-2, with D maybe TRBD1 (6 bases). Sequenced input: blood, either unsorted or a sorted T cell fraction (not recorded which). The clonotype comes from a female donor with ankylosing spondylitis or in good health (not recorded which). This CDR3 reads CSVAGTGTYEYSNYGYTF. In DNA, the CDR3 is TGCAGCGTTGCAGGAACAGGGACTTATGAATACTCTAACTATGGCTACACCTTC.